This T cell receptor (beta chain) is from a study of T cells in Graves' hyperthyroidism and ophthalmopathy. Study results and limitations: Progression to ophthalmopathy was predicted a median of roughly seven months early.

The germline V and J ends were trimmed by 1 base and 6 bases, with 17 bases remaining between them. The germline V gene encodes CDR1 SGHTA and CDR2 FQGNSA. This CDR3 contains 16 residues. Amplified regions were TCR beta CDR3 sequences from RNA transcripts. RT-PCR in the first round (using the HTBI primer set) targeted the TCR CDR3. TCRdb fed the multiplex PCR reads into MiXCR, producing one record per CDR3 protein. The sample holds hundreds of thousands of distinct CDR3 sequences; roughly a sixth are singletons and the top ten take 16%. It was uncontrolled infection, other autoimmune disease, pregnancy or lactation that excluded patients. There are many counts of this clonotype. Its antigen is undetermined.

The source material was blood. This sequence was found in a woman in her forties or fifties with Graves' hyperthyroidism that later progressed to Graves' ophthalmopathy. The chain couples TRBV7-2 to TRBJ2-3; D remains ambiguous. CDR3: CASSLDSGSLFDTQYF. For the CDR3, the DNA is TGTGCCAGCAGCTTAGACTCGGGCTCCCTGTTTGATACGCAGTATTTT.